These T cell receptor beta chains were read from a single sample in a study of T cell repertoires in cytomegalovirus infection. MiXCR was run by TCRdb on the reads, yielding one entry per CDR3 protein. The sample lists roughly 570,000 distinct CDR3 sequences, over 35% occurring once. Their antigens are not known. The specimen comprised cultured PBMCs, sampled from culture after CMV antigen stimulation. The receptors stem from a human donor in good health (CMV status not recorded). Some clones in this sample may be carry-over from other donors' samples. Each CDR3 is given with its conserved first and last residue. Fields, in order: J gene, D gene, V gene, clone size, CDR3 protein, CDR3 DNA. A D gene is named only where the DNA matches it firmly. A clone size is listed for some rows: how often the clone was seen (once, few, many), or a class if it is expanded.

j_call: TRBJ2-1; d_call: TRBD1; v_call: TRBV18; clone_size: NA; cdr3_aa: CASSPPTGAPSYNEQFF; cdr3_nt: TGTGCCAGCTCACCACCAACAGGGGCCCCCTCCTACAATGAGCAGTTCTTC
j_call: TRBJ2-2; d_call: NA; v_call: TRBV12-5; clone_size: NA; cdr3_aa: CASGRFTGELFF; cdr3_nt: TGTGCTAGTGGTAGGTTCACCGGGGAGCTGTTTTTT
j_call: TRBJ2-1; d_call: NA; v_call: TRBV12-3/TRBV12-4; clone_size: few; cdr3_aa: CASSPSLGPQFF; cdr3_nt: TGTGCCAGCAGTCCTTCCCTGGGTCCGCAGTTCTTC
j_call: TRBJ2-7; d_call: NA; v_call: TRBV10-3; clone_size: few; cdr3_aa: CAIGNSYEQYF; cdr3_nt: TGTGCCATCGGTAATTCCTACGAGCAGTACTTC
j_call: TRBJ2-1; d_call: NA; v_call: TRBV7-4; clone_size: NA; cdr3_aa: CASSLGTVALNEQFF; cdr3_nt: TGTGCCAGCAGCTTAGGGACAGTTGCCCTCAATGAGCAGTTCTTC
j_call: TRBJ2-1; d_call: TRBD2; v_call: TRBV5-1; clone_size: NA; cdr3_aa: CASSPIGRDNEQFF; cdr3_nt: TGCGCCAGCAGCCCAATAGGGAGGGATAATGAGCAGTTCTTC
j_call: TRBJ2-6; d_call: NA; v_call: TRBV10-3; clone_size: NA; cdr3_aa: CAISGQQLAGANVLTF; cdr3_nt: TGTGCCATCAGTGGCCAGCAGCTTGCTGGGGCCAACGTCCTGACTTTC
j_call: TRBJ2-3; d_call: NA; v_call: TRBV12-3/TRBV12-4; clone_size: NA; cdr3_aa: CASSWKPPDTQYF; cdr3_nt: TGTGCCAGCTCGTGGAAACCCCCAGATACGCAGTATTTT
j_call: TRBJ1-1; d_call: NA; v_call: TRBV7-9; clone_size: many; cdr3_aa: CASSSPTSRHTEAFF; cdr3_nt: TGTGCCAGCAGCTCGCCTACCTCACGGCACACTGAAGCTTTCTTT
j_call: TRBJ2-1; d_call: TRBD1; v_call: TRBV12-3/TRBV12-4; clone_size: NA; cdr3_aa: CASSPRGQGAYNEQFF; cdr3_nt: TGTGCCAGCAGTCCTCGGGGACAGGGGGCGTACAATGAGCAGTTCTTC
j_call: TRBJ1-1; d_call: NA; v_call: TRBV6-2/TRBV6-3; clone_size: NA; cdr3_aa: CASSPGHANTEAFF; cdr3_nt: TGTGCCAGCAGCCCAGGACACGCGAACACTGAAGCTTTCTTT
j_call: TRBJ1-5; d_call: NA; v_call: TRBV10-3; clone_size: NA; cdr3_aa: CAISESHNYNQPQHF; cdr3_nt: TGTGCCATCAGTGAGTCGCACAATTACAATCAGCCCCAGCATTTT
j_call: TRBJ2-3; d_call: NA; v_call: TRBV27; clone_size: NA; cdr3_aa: CASRRQPDDTQYF; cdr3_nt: TGTGCCAGCAGGAGACAGCCCGATGATACGCAGTATTTT
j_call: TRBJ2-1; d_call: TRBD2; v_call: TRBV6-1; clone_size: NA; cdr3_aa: CASSPEAGGPSKFF; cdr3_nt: TGTGCCAGCTCGCCGGAGGCGGGAGGGCCCTCGAAGTTCTTC
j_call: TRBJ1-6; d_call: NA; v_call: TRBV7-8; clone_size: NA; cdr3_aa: CASSFLDYNSPLHF; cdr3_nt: TGTGCCAGCAGCTTCCTAGACTATAATTCACCCCTCCACTTT
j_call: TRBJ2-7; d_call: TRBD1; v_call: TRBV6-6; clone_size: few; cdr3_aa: CASKRQGADEQYF; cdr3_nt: TGTGCCAGCAAAAGACAGGGGGCCGACGAGCAGTACTTC
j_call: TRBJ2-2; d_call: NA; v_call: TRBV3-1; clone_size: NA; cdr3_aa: CASTGSGELFF; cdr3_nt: TGTGCCAGCACCGGCTCCGGGGAGCTGTTTTTT
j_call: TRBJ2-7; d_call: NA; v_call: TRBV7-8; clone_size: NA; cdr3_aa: CASSSREYSYEQYF; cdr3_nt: TGTGCCAGCAGCTCCAGGGAATACTCCTACGAGCAGTACTTC
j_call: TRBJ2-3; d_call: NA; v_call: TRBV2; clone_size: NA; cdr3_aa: CASAGYSTDTQYF; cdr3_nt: TGTGCCAGCGCCGGCTACAGCACAGATACGCAGTATTTT
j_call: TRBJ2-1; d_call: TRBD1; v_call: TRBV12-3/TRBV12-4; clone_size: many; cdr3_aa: CASSPHGTGGMNEQFF; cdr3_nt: TGTGCCAGCAGTCCCCACGGGACAGGGGGTATGAATGAGCAGTTCTTC
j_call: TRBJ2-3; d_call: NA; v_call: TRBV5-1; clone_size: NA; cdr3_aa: CASSLEGDSQWYF; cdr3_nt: TGCGCCAGCAGCTTGGAAGGGGACTCGCAATGGTATTTT
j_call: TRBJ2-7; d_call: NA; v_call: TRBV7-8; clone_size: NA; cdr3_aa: CASSSHQISYEQYF; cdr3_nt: TGTGCCAGCAGCTCGCATCAGATCTCCTACGAGCAGTACTTC
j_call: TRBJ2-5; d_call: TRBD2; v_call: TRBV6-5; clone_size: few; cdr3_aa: CASRRAGEETQYF; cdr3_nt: TGTGCCAGCAGGAGAGCGGGGGAAGAGACCCAGTACTTC
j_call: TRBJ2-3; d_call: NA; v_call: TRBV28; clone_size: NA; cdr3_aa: CASTQGTGKAPTTQYF; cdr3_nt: TGTGCCAGCACCCAAGGAACAGGAAAAGCCCCCACCACGCAGTATTTT
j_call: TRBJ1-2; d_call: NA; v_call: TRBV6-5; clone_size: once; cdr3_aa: CASSYSSWRGYTF; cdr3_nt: TGTGCCAGCAGTTACTCGAGTTGGAGAGGCTACACCTTC
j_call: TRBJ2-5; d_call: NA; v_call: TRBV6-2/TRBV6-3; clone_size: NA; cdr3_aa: CASRPDQETQYF; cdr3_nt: TGTGCCAGCAGACCAGACCAAGAGACCCAGTACTTC
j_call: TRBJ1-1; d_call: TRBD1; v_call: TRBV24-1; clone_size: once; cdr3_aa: CATSDPRTGNKAFF; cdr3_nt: TGTGCCACCAGTGATCCACGGACAGGGAATAAAGCTTTCTTT
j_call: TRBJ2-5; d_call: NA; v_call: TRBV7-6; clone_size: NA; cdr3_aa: CASSFSLGQETQYF; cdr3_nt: TGTGCCAGCAGCTTTTCCTTGGGCCAAGAGACCCAGTACTTC
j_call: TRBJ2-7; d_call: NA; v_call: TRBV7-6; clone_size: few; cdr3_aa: CASSSVGGSDYEQYF; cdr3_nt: TGTGCCAGCAGCTCGGTCGGGGGATCGGACTACGAGCAGTACTTC
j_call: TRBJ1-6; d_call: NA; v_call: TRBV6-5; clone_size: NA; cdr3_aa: CASGRSGDSPLHF; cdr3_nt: TGTGCCAGCGGCCGGAGCGGCGATTCACCCCTCCACTTT
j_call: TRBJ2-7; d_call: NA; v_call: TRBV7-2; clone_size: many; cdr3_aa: CASSFRGQSYEQYF; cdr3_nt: TGTGCCAGCAGCTTTCGCGGACAGTCCTACGAGCAGTACTTC
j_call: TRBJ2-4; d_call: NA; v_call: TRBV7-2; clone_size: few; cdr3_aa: CASTPDRTENIQYF; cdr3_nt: TGTGCCAGCACCCCTGACAGAACCGAAAACATTCAGTACTTC
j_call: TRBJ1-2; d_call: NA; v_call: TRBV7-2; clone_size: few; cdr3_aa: CASSLIGYGYTF; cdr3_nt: TGTGCCAGCAGCTTAATTGGGTATGGCTACACCTTC
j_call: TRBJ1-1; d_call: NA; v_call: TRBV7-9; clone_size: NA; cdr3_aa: CASSLPPGLAEAFF; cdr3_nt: TGTGCCAGCAGCTTACCCCCGGGTCTCGCGGAAGCTTTCTTT
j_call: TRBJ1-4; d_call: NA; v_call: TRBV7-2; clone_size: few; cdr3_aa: CASSLVQDGEKLFF; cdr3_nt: TGTGCCAGCAGCTTAGTACAGGACGGTGAAAAACTGTTTTTT
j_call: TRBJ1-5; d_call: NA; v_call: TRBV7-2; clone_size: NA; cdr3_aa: CASSRGGGSNQPQHF; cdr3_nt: TGTGCCAGCAGCCGGGGGGGTGGTAGCAATCAGCCCCAGCATTTT
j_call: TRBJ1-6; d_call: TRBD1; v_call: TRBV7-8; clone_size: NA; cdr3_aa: CASSLDLQGGSPLHF; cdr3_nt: TGTGCCAGCAGCTTAGATCTACAGGGGGGCTCACCCCTCCACTTT